Listed here are 26 T cell receptor beta chains from one sample, sequenced in a study of CD8 T cells in ankylosing spondylitis. Each CDR3 protein gets one entry after TCRdb re-called the 5' RACE reads with MiXCR. The data show approximately 250,000 distinct CDR3 sequences, about 11% seen once. Material: blood, either unsorted or a sorted T cell fraction (not recorded which). These TCRs come from a male donor with ankylosing spondylitis or in good health (not recorded which).

This clonotype was seen many times. J is TRBJ1-1 and V is TRBV6-1; D is unresolved. CDR1 MNHNS and CDR2 SASEGT come from the germline V gene. The CDR3 covers 15 residues. V was trimmed by 2 bases and J by 3 bases, leaving 13 bases between them. The CDR3: CASSESRAWYTEAFF. The CDR3 DNA follows: TGTGCCAGCAGTGAATCAAGGGCTTGGTACACTGAAGCTTTCTTT.

The chain combines TRBV4-1 with TRBJ2-7; D is undetermined. The CDR3 consists of 14 residues. Trimming removed 0 bases from V and 3 bases from J, with 9 bases in between. Germline values: CDR1 MGHRA, CDR2 YSYEKL. CDR3 in DNA: TGCGCCAGCAGCCAAGAAGGGCAGCACTACGAGCAGTACTTC. Translated: CASSQEGQHYEQYF.

This clonotype showed up many times. This chain connects TRBV5-1 to TRBJ2-1, with D possibly TRBD1 on 6 matching bases. Trimming cost V 4 bases and J 10 bases, with 12 bases left between them. The CDR3 is 12 residues long. The germline CDR1 and CDR2 sequences are SGHRS and YFSETQ. The CDR3 is CASSEGTTEQFF. The CDR3 nucleotides are TGCGCCAGCAGCGAGGGGACAACCGAGCAGTTCTTC.

This clonotype has a count of ten or more. The V call is TRBV5-1, the J call TRBJ2-6; D uncertain. V lost 2 bases and J 11 bases, leaving 14 bases between the germline ends. The CDR3 consists of 14 residues. Germline lookup yields CDR1 SGHRS and CDR2 YFSETQ. CDR3 in amino acids: CASSLPAHADVLTF. In DNA, the CDR3 is TGCGCCAGCAGCTTACCAGCACACGCGGACGTCCTGACTTTC.

J is TRBJ2-7 and V is TRBV11-3, with a weak D call TRBD1 (5 bases). Germline V gives CDR1 SGHNT, CDR2 YENEEA. Trimming removed 7 bases at V and 1 base at J, with 11 bases between. The CDR3 covers 13 residues. CDR3 bases: TGTGCCAGCAAGTCGGACATTTCCTACGAGCAGTACTTC. Translation: CASKSDISYEQYF. Using reference TRBV11-3 and TRBJ2-7 for the parts outside the CDR3, the full variable domain is EAGVVQSPRYKIIEKKQPVAFWCNPISGHNTLYWYLQNLGQGPELLIRYENEEAVDDSQLPKDRFSAERLKGVDSTLKIQPAELGDSAVYLCASKSDISYEQYFGPGTRLTVT.

This clonotype came up many times. The chain links TRBV20-1 to TRBJ2-7; D might be TRBD1 or TRBD2, each matching 7 bases. This CDR3 has 11 residues. Germline CDR1 is DFQATT and CDR2 is SNEGSKA (reference sequence). Trimming cost V 6 bases and J 7 bases, with 13 bases left between them. CDR3 sequence reads: CSARGGFEQYF. In DNA form, the CDR3 reads TGCAGTGCCAGGGGGGGGTTTGAGCAGTACTTC.

At least ten counts were recorded for this clonotype. The chain links TRBV20-1 to TRBJ1-1, with 10 bases identical to TRBD1. This CDR3 region has 12 residues. CDR1 and CDR2 from the germline V gene are DFQATT and SNEGSKA (reference sequence). The CDR3 coding sequence is TGCAGCGCAGACAGGGGGCAGGAAAAAGCTTTCTTT. Translated: CSADRGQEKAFF.

This clonotype was counted many times. The V gene is TRBV2, the J gene TRBJ1-2; D possibly corresponds to TRBD1 (5 bases). From germline, CDR1 is SNHLY and CDR2 FYNNEI. This CDR3 contains 13 residues. Trimming took off 4 bases at V and 2 bases at J, with 8 bases between the two ends. The CDR3 loop reads CASSGGENYGYTF. The CDR3, as DNA: TGTGCCAGCAGTGGGGGGGAAAACTATGGCTACACCTTC.

This clonotype was found many times. The chain links TRBV4-1 to TRBJ1-2; TRBD1 aligns across 7 bases. From germline, CDR1 is MGHRA and CDR2 YSYEKL. This CDR3 has 16 amino acids. With 0 bases clipped from V and 4 bases from J, the junction kept 8 bases outside the gene matches. For the CDR3, the DNA is TGCGCCAGCAGCCAAGATGGGACAGTGACATCCTATGGCTACACCTTC. Translating gives CASSQDGTVTSYGYTF.

This clonotype was detected many times. This chain joins TRBV5-1 and TRBJ2-7; D remains unclear. CDR1 and CDR2 from the germline V gene are SGHRS and YFSETQ. Trimming took off 0 bases at V and 3 bases at J, with 7 bases between the two ends. The CDR3 consists of 13 residues. CDR3 amino acids: CASSLDVFYEQYF. In DNA, the CDR3 is TGCGCCAGCAGCTTGGACGTCTTCTACGAGCAGTACTTC.

This clonotype was seen many times. The genes are TRBV29-1 and TRBJ1-1; D is unclear. The V gene's germline CDR1 is SQVTM and CDR2 ANQGSEA. Trimming stripped 6 bases from V and 0 bases from J, with 8 bases between. This CDR3 has 12 amino acids. CDR3 amino acids: CSVYQLNTEAFF. Written as DNA, the CDR3 is TGCAGCGTGTATCAGCTGAACACTGAAGCTTTCTTT.

This clonotype was recorded many times. The rearrangement uses TRBV29-1 and TRBJ1-2; possible D gene TRBD1, 5 bases. With 6 bases removed from V and 8 bases from J, the gap between germline ends came to 19 bases. Germline V gives CDR1 SQVTM, CDR2 ANQGSEA. This CDR3 has 13 amino acids. The CDR3 is CSVARPGRGGYTF. Written as DNA, the CDR3 is TGCAGCGTGGCCCGACCGGGACGGGGCGGCTACACCTTC.

This clonotype was counted ten times or more. The gene calls are TRBV6-6 and TRBJ2-1; no clear D. Germline V lookup: CDR1 MNHNY, CDR2 SVGAGI (reference sequence). V lost 6 bases, J lost 5 bases, and 2 bases lay in between. The CDR3 contains 10 residues. For the CDR3, the DNA is TGTGCCAGCAGACACAATGAGCAGTTCTTC. This encodes CASRHNEQFF.

With regard to this clonotype: With a much larger clone just one base away, this may be a read error. The chain is built from TRBV6-4 and TRBJ1-6; D is uncertain. The CDR3 has 15 residues. Germline V CDR1 and CDR2: MRHNA, SNTAGT. CDR3 sequence: CGSSDSKNGPSPLHF. CDR3 nucleotides: TGTGGCAGCAGTGACTCGAAAAACGGCCCCTCACCCCTCCACTTT.

This clonotype was seen repeatedly, ten times or more. The CDR3 DNA is TGTGCCAGCAGGGGGACAGGGGTTTCACCCCTCCACTTT. Translation: CASRGTGVSPLHF. V is TRBV12-3 or TRBV12-4 and J is TRBJ1-6; TRBD1 matches at 10 bases. CDR3 length: 13 residues. Losses at the gene ends were 6 bases for V and 9 bases for J; bases not matched to a gene: 2.

Ten or more counts support this clonotype. V and J are TRBV6-5 and TRBJ2-5; 8 bases align to TRBD2. CDR1 is MNHEY, CDR2 SVGAGI, per germline. Germline trimming cut 2 bases from V and 1 base from J; bases unmatched to any gene: 3. The CDR3 is 15 amino acids. The CDR3 DNA reads TGTGCCAGCAGTTACGGTCGGGGGGGCCAAGAGACCCAGTACTTC. This sequence encodes CASSYGRGGQETQYF.

This clonotype was counted ten times or more. V is TRBV5-1 and J is TRBJ2-1; TRBD2 matches 9 bases. Germline assignment: CDR1 SGHRS and CDR2 YFSETQ. The V and J ends lost 4 bases and 6 bases, in that order; junction bases with no gene match: 8. The CDR3 spans 15 residues. CDR3: CASSPGLASPNEQFF. The CDR3 coding sequence is TGCGCCAGCAGCCCGGGACTAGCTTCCCCCAATGAGCAGTTCTTC.

This clonotype was detected ten times or more. The chain carries TRBV20-1 and TRBJ1-2; D unresolved. V was clipped by 4 bases and J by 2 bases, with 17 bases between them. The CDR3 consists of 15 residues. Germline values: CDR1 DFQATT, CDR2 SNEGSKA (reference sequence). CDR3 residues: CSAKHTLGRNYGYTF. DNA of the CDR3: TGCAGTGCTAAACACACTCTAGGACGGAACTATGGCTACACCTTC.

The J gene is TRBJ2-7, the V gene TRBV10-3; D unclear. Trimming left V 5 bases short and J 2 bases short, with 7 bases between. Germline loops: CDR1 ENHRY, CDR2 SYGVKD. The CDR3 covers 12 residues. The CDR3 is CAISRTAYEQYF. The CDR3 region has the DNA TGTGCCATCAGTAGGACCGCCTACGAGCAGTACTTC.

This clonotype was counted a few times. The chain joins TRBV6-5 to TRBJ2-1; no reliable D call. Per the germline V gene, CDR1 is MNHEY and CDR2 is SVGAGI. V lost 3 bases and J lost 3, with 9 bases in between. The CDR3 sequence is 14 residues long. The CDR3 coding sequence is TGTGCCAGCAGTTATGAGGCACACTACAATGAGCAGTTCTTC. Its translation: CASSYEAHYNEQFF.

In this sample, this clonotype turned up many times. The chain recombines TRBV15 with TRBJ2-7; the match to TRBD2 covers 7 bases. The ends lost 3 bases at V and 2 bases at J; junction bases unmatched: 4. This CDR3 contains 14 residues. Germline CDR1 is LNHNV and CDR2 is YYDKDF (reference sequence). For the CDR3, the DNA is TGTGCCACCAGCAGTGGACTAGGCGCCTACGAGCAGTACTTC. Translation gives CATSSGLGAYEQYF.

The CDR3 nucleotides are TGTGCCAGCAGCCAAGAGTCACAGGGAAGCATCTATGGCTACACCTTC. This sequence encodes CASSQESQGSIYGYTF. The chain couples TRBV4-2 to TRBJ1-2; D is possibly TRBD1 (6 bases). There are 16 residues in the CDR3. Germline values: CDR1 LGHNA, CDR2 YNFKEQ. Trimming shortened V by 0 bases and J by 4 bases, and 15 bases separated the two germline ends.

In this sample, this clonotype turned up many times. The chain has TRBV29-1 and TRBJ2-7; tentatively, D is TRBD1 (6 bases). CDR1 and CDR2 (germline): SQVTM, ANQGSEA. The CDR3 spans 13 residues. With 3 bases removed from V and 2 bases from J, the gap between germline ends came to 11 bases. The CDR3 loop reads CSVDGAGAYEQYF. In nucleotides, the CDR3 is TGCAGCGTTGATGGCGCAGGGGCCTACGAGCAGTACTTC.

This clonotype was detected a few times. This chain connects TRBV7-9 to TRBJ2-7; the match to TRBD1 covers 7 bases. Germline lookup yields CDR1 SEHNR and CDR2 FQNEAQ (reference sequence). This CDR3 has 17 residues. V shed 6 bases, J shed 7 bases, and the junction held 21 bases outside the gene matches. The CDR3, as DNA: TGTGCCAGCAGTTCCACGGCAGGACAGGTTCTAAGAGATGAGCAGTACTTC. Translated: CASSSTAGQVLRDEQYF.

This clonotype was recorded a few times. The chain is built from TRBV27 and TRBJ2-7, with D tentatively TRBD1 or TRBD2 (5 bases each). Trimming took 6 bases from V and 2 from J, leaving 8 bases between them. The CDR3 consists of 12 residues. In germline, CDR1 is MNHEY, CDR2 SMNVEV (reference sequence). CDR3 sequence reads: CASSRGAYEQYF. In nucleotides, the CDR3 is TGTGCCAGCAGCCGAGGGGCCTACGAGCAGTACTTC.

This clonotype appeared many times. In nucleotides, the CDR3 is TGTGCCATCAGTAGATCAGGGGACCAGGGCTACAATGAGCAGTTCTTC. It specifies CAISRSGDQGYNEQFF. The rearrangement joins TRBV10-3 to TRBJ2-1, with D maybe TRBD1 (6 bases). CDR3 length: 16 amino acids. The germline V gene encodes CDR1 ENHRY and CDR2 SYGVKD. V was cut by 5 bases and J by 3 bases, with 17 bases left in between.